Included here is one TCR beta chain sequence, with context. Its matching antigen is unknown. PCR amplification relied on 60 Vbeta primers (plus 13 Jbeta primers). How the authors handled the data: Approximately 80 million unique TCR beta chains, roughly 11 million of them shared, were counted by a later analysis. TCRdb's copy holds only in-frame clones and misses some; the assay was immunoSEQ multiplex PCR. The V and J calls and clone size come from that table; D and trimming were worked out from the DNA. The sample holds about 170,000 clones; approximately 67% are singletons and the top ten take around 3%. This entry belongs to a study of cytomegalovirus exposure and HLA in healthy donors. General study findings and limits: A missense DCLRE1C variant was associated with V- and J-gene trimming of TCR beta chains in a later analysis, and an independent cohort replicated the association. Analyzed later, most CMV-associated TCR beta chains appeared HLA-restricted.

What was sequenced was PBMCs. This receptor was obtained from a man aged 40-49 years in good health and CMV-seronegative.

DNA for the CDR3: TGTGCCAGTAGTGCTGAGAGACAGGGTGGGGGCTACGAGCAGTACTTC. As protein: CASSAERQGGGYEQYF. J is TRBJ2-7 and V is TRBV19, with TRBD1 matching 7 bases. The CDR3 spans 16 residues. Germline CDR1 LNHDA, CDR2 SQIVND (reference sequence). J lost 3 bases, V lost 5 bases, and 13 bases had no gene match.